The 18 T cell receptor beta chains below were found in one sample sequenced in a study of beta chain features in type 1 diabetes. Of the isolated RNA, all was reverse transcribed, and so the sequenced material was expressed TCRB transcripts. Clones were sequenced by immunoSEQ multiplex PCR, and TCRdb holds only the in-frame ones, with some missing. The sample lists fewer than 25,000 clones, approximately 74% seen once, with 2% to 2.5% in the top ten. The material sequenced was Tregs from blood. The receptors derive from a woman in her 40s in good health.

This chain connects TRBV29-1 to TRBJ2-3; TRBD1 might be the D (6 bases). CDR1 is SQVTM and CDR2 is ANQGSEA in the germline V gene. This CDR3 has 17 residues. With 2 bases removed from V and 1 base from J, the gap between germline ends came to 19 bases. CDR3 residues: CSVERNPTGPGTDTQYF. CDR3 in DNA: TGCAGCGTTGAACGCAATCCTACAGGGCCTGGCACAGATACGCAGTATTTT.

This chain uses TRBV7-2 with TRBJ2-1; 12 bases line up with TRBD1. The CDR3 has 16 amino acids. Germline CDR1 reads SGHTA; CDR2 reads FQGNSA. The V and J ends lost 0 bases and 8 bases, in that order; junction bases with no gene match: 5. The CDR3 DNA sequence: TGTGCCAGCAGCTTAGCAGGGACAGGGGGCGGGTATGAGCAGTTCTTC. Translating gives CASSLAGTGGGYEQFF.

The rearrangement uses TRBV18 and TRBJ1-2, with a possible D match to TRBD1 (5 bases). The CDR3 runs 15 residues. Between the trimmed V and J ends, which lost 3 bases and 0 bases, there was a span of 11 bases. Germline CDR1 KGHSH, CDR2 LQKENI. The CDR3 reads CASSPLGLTNYGYTF. The CDR3 DNA follows: TGTGCCAGCTCACCCTTGGGGCTTACTAACTATGGCTACACCTTC.

V usage is TRBV5-1 and J usage is TRBJ2-5; 7 bases line up with TRBD2. Looked up from germline, CDR1 is SGHRS and CDR2 is YFSETQ. J lost 4 bases, V lost 3 bases, and 6 bases had no gene match. There are 14 residues in the CDR3. The CDR3 protein is CASSYRAGLETQYF. CDR3 bases: TGCGCCAGCAGCTACCGAGCGGGGTTAGAGACCCAGTACTTC.

V usage is TRBV10-3 and J usage is TRBJ2-7; TRBD1 matches at 11 bases. V was pared by 11 bases and J by 3 bases, with 3 bases of the junction left unmatched. The CDR3 covers 12 residues. Germline V lookup: CDR1 ENHRY, CDR2 SYGVKD. The CDR3 DNA follows: TGTGCCTGCGGGACAGGGGGCTACGAGCAGTACTTC. Translation gives CACGTGGYEQYF.

The chain has TRBV7-2 and TRBJ2-1, with D possibly being TRBD1 (6 bases). This CDR3 has 13 amino acids. V lost 5 bases, J lost 12 bases, and 17 bases lay in between. From germline, CDR1 is SGHTA and CDR2 FQGNSA. CDR3 sequence: CASSPVGARRQFF. The CDR3 DNA is TGTGCCAGCAGCCCAGTGGGGGCCCGCCGGCAGTTCTTC.

The chain employs TRBV29-1 and TRBJ2-1, with no clear D. CDR3 length equals 11 residues. CDR1 and CDR2 (germline): SQVTM, ANQGSEA. Trimming shortened V by 4 bases and J by 7 bases, and 8 bases separated the two germline ends. As DNA, the CDR3 is TGCAGCGTTGGGTCCCGGAATGAGCAGTTCTTC. It specifies CSVGSRNEQFF.

The J gene is TRBJ1-2, the V gene TRBV6-1; the D gene is possibly TRBD1 (6 bases). Trimming took off 2 bases at V and 8 bases at J, with 12 bases between the two ends. The germline V gene encodes CDR1 MNHNS and CDR2 SASEGT. The CDR3 consists of 13 residues. The CDR3 spells CASSESVGAGYTF. DNA of the CDR3: TGTGCCAGCAGTGAAAGTGTGGGGGCCGGCTACACCTTC.

This clone was counted between two and nine times. The chain couples TRBV11-2 to TRBJ2-2; TRBD1 matches 8 bases. Germline CDR1 and CDR2: SGHAT and FQNNGV. The CDR3 is 16 residues long. V shed 5 bases and J 3 bases; nucleotides not matched to a gene: 8. The CDR3 DNA reads TGTGCCAGCAGCCGGGCAGGACAGGGCTACACCGGGGAGCTGTTTTTT. Translating it yields CASSRAGQGYTGELFF.

The chain employs TRBV29-1 and TRBJ2-7; tentative D call: TRBD1 (5 bases). Germline CDR1 SQVTM, CDR2 ANQGSEA. The CDR3 length is 11 residues. With 2 bases removed from V and 4 bases from J, the gap between germline ends came to 6 bases. CDR3 residues: CSVERGYEQYF. CDR3 DNA: TGCAGCGTTGAAAGGGGATACGAGCAGTACTTC.

The rearrangement links TRBV5-4 to TRBJ2-3; D gene ambiguous. This CDR3 is 14 amino acids long. Trimming pared 0 bases from V and 0 bases from J, leaving 5 bases between. CDR1 and CDR2 (germline): SGHNT, YYREEE (reference sequence). The CDR3 loop reads CASSLGSSTDTQYF. The CDR3 DNA follows: TGTGCCAGCAGCTTGGGCAGTAGCACAGATACGCAGTATTTT.

This chain joins TRBV2 and TRBJ1-1, with 7 nucleotides matching TRBD1. The CDR3 contains 17 residues. Trimming removed 7 bases from V and 7 bases from J; junction bases left unmatched: 21. Germline V gene lookup returns CDR1 SNHLY and CDR2 FYNNEI. The CDR3 region is CASTGGRATGKQGEAFF. In DNA form, the CDR3 reads TGTGCCAGCACCGGAGGTCGGGCGACAGGGAAACAGGGTGAAGCTTTCTTT.

The rearrangement joins TRBV7-2 to TRBJ1-2; no definite D call. This CDR3 region has 12 residues. Germline lookup yields CDR1 SGHTA and CDR2 FQGNSA. The germline V and J ends were trimmed by 5 bases and 12 bases, with 16 bases remaining between them. CDR3 nucleotides: TGTGCCAGCAGCGACGGTTCGCGGGCGAACACCTTC. This sequence encodes CASSDGSRANTF.

V and J are TRBV5-1 and TRBJ2-5; weak D call: TRBD1 (6 bases). The V gene lost 4 bases and the J gene lost 0 bases, with 10 bases spanning the gap. CDR1 and CDR2 (germline): SGHRS, YFSETQ. The CDR3 spans 14 residues. The CDR3 nucleotides read TGCGCCAGCAGCCCGGGACACAACCAAGAGACCCAGTACTTC. It encodes CASSPGHNQETQYF.

The genes are TRBV5-1 and TRBJ1-2; 9 bases agree with TRBD1. The V gene's germline CDR1 is SGHRS and CDR2 YFSETQ. Trimming cost V 9 bases and J 4 bases; bases outside gene matches: 10. The CDR3 sequence is 14 residues long. CDR3 in DNA: TGCGCCACGGCCATAGGGACAGGGCTCTATGGCTACACCTTC. It translates to CATAIGTGLYGYTF.

In its sample, this clone was seen a few times. The chain couples TRBV1 to TRBJ2-5; the table's TRBD2 call for D was not verified on the DNA. TRBV1 constitutes a pseudogene. There are 15 residues in the CDR3. The CDR3 nucleotides read TGCACCAGCAGCCACCCCGGGAATAGGTCGGAGACCCAGTACTTC. Encoded protein: CTSSHPGNRSETQYF.

The chain combines TRBV2 with TRBJ1-1; D call uncertain. Trimming stripped 8 bases from V and 0 bases from J, with 10 bases between. The CDR3 loop spans 13 amino acids. Germline lookup yields CDR1 SNHLY and CDR2 FYNNEI. The CDR3 reads CASSPEVNTEAFF. CDR3 bases: TGTGCCAGCTCCCCTGAGGTGAACACTGAAGCTTTCTTT.

This CDR3 is CASRRTGEDEQYF. As DNA, the CDR3 is TGTGCCAGCAGGAGGACAGGGGAAGACGAGCAGTACTTC. The chain uses TRBV6-5 and TRBJ2-7, with 9 nucleotides matching TRBD1. V was clipped by 6 bases and J by 5 bases; unmatched bases: 5. CDR1 MNHEY and CDR2 SVGAGI come from the germline V gene. There are 13 residues in the CDR3.